What follows is one T cell receptor beta chain and its context. The sample originates from a study of blood T cell repertoires in COVID-19. At the level of the study: COVID-19 samples from acute and convalescent phases originated in the United States, Italy and Spain.

The assay was immunoSEQ multiplex PCR, and TCRdb's table has in-frame clones only and misses some. The data show about 330,000 clones, 75% to 85% seen once. The CDR3 is 15 residues long. V was clipped by 0 bases and J by 7 bases, with 16 bases between them. Per the germline V gene, CDR1 is SGHRS and CDR2 is YFSETQ. This sequence was found in a human donor in a cohort sampled during active COVID-19. The sample consisted of peripheral blood. The V and J genes are TRBV5-1 and TRBJ1-1; possible D gene TRBD1, 6 bases. CDR3 DNA sequence: TGCGCCAGCAGCTTGGCCGGGGGGCAAGGTGTTGAAGCTTTCTTT. Its protein is CASSLAGGQGVEAFF.